One sample yielded the 24 T cell receptor beta chains listed below, sequenced in a study of post-analysis software for immune sequencing data. Their target antigens are unknown. The TCR beta cDNA libraries contained unique molecular identifiers. A single record per CDR3 protein comes from TCRdb applying MiXCR to the PCR reads. Of hundreds of thousands of distinct CDR3 sequences in the sample, around 40% were seen once. Study-level findings and limits: Relative to controls, patients had five TRBV segments at higher frequency, with TRBV5-6, TRBV5-1 and TRBV20-1 among these.

Sequenced sample: blood. These TCRs come from a girl aged 10 to 17 with multiple sclerosis.

This clonotype was observed a handful of times. The chain has TRBV29-1 and TRBJ1-5; no reliable D call. Germline CDR1 reads SQVTM; CDR2 reads ANQGSEA. Trimming shortened V by 0 bases and J by 6 bases, and 6 bases separated the two germline ends. The CDR3 is 12 amino acids. CDR3 nucleotides: TGCAGCGTTGAAGATCCTGGTCAGCCCCAGCATTTT. Encoded protein: CSVEDPGQPQHF.

Concerning this clonotype: A read error may produce the germline difference seen at one junction end. The chain recombines TRBV6-2 or TRBV6-3 with TRBJ2-3; D uncertain. The CDR3 covers 14 residues. Germline V gene sequence: CDR1 MNHEY, CDR2 SVGEGT. The CDR3 here is CAGSYLSARDTQYF. CDR3 DNA: TGTGCCGGCAGTTACCTTTCGGCCAGGGATACGCAGTATTTT.

The chain uses TRBV12-3 or TRBV12-4 and TRBJ2-3; 15 bases agree with TRBD2. Germline trimming cut 5 bases from V and 3 bases from J; bases unmatched to any gene: 6. This CDR3 spans 17 amino acids. CDR3 nucleotides: TGTGCCAGCAGTCCCTGGACTAGCGGGAGGGGTACAGATACGCAGTATTTT. It is translated as CASSPWTSGRGTDTQYF.

Only a few counts were recorded for this clonotype. The chain couples TRBV7-6 to TRBJ2-1; D is undetermined. CDR1 and CDR2 from the germline V gene are SGHVS and FNYEAQ. The CDR3 sequence is 15 residues long. The germline V and J ends were trimmed by 1 base and 0 bases, with 7 bases remaining between them. The CDR3: CASSLVLSSYNEQFF. CDR3 sequence (DNA): TGTGCCAGCAGCTTAGTTTTGAGCTCCTACAATGAGCAGTTCTTC.

Many counts were recorded for this clonotype. V gene TRBV7-9 combines with J gene TRBJ2-5; tentative D call: TRBD2 (5 bases). CDR3 length: 19 residues. V dropped 1 base and J dropped 2 bases, with 23 bases sitting between them. CDR1 and CDR2 (germline): SEHNR, FQNEAQ (reference sequence). CDR3 nucleotide sequence: TGTGCCAGCAGCTTAGACATTCATAGTCGTCGACGGAGGCAAGAGACCCAGTACTTC. Translated, it gives CASSLDIHSRRRRQETQYF.

CDR3 DNA sequence: TGCAGCGTGGCAAGCCGCTTCTCCTACGAGCAGTACTTC. It yields the protein CSVASRFSYEQYF. The chain joins TRBV29-1 to TRBJ2-7; D uncertain. Between the trimmed V and J ends, which lost 6 bases and 0 bases, there was a span of 12 bases. CDR1 SQVTM and CDR2 ANQGSEA come from the germline V gene. This CDR3 region has 13 residues.

The chain uses TRBV12-3 or TRBV12-4 and TRBJ2-1; TRBD2 matches 12 bases. V lost 6 bases and J lost 0; bases outside the gene matches: 9. This CDR3 region has 18 residues. In nucleotides, the CDR3 is TGTGCCAGCAGCCATAGGACTAGCGGGATGAGCTCCTACAATGAGCAGTTCTTC. It yields the protein CASSHRTSGMSSYNEQFF.

The J gene is TRBJ2-3, the V gene TRBV12-3 or TRBV12-4; no definite D call. The CDR3 extends over 12 amino acids. V lost 5 bases and J 8 bases, leaving 11 bases between the germline ends. DNA for the CDR3: TGTGCCAGCAGTCCCCCGACTCGTACGCAGTATTTT. Its translation is CASSPPTRTQYF.

In this sample, this clonotype turned up a few times. This chain uses TRBV12-3 or TRBV12-4 with TRBJ2-5; a possible D gene is TRBD1 (5 bases). The J call may not be correct, given that the DNA end is closer to TRBJ2-7. CDR3 length: 17 residues. CDR3 DNA sequence: TGTGCCAGCAGTTTATATGTAATGACAGATTTGGCGGACGAGCAGTACTTC. It encodes CASSLYVMTDLADEQYF.

V and J are TRBV7-9 and TRBJ2-1, with D unclear. Germline lookup yields CDR1 SEHNR and CDR2 FQNEAQ (reference sequence). Trimming stripped 4 bases from V and 8 bases from J, with 3 bases between. The CDR3 runs to 10 residues. This CDR3 reads CASSWYEQFF. Here the CDR3 DNA reads TGTGCCAGCAGCTGGTATGAGCAGTTCTTC.

This clonotype was picked up a small number of times. Relative to the germline gene, one junction end is altered; a read error may explain this. V gene TRBV3-1 combines with J gene TRBJ2-1, with 12 bases fitting TRBD2. This CDR3 has 17 residues. Germline CDR1 LGHDT, CDR2 YNNKEL (reference sequence). In nucleotides, the CDR3 is TGTGCCGGCAGCCCGGGGCTAGCGGGAGGGCCGGTTGATGAGCAGTTCTTC. Amino acid sequence: CAGSPGLAGGPVDEQFF.

The chain has TRBV12-3 or TRBV12-4 and TRBJ2-6; D is ambiguous. The V and J ends lost 7 bases and 0 bases respectively, with 10 bases between them. This CDR3 has 15 residues. CDR3 amino acids: CASTTGLSGANVLTF. CDR3 sequence (DNA): TGTGCCAGCACCACTGGTCTCTCTGGGGCCAACGTCCTGACTTTC.

There are a few counts of this clonotype. The chain joins TRBV7-2 to TRBJ2-5; D call uncertain. The germline V gene encodes CDR1 SGHTA and CDR2 FQGNSA. CDR3 length equals 14 residues. The V gene lost 1 base and the J gene lost 4 bases, with 10 bases spanning the gap. In nucleotides, the CDR3 is TGTGCCAGCAGCTTAGTTGGTAGGATAGAGACCCAGTACTTC. Amino acid sequence: CASSLVGRIETQYF.

This chain uses TRBV6-1 with TRBJ1-2; no firm D call. Trimming shortened V by 3 bases and J by 0 bases, and 14 bases separated the two germline ends. CDR1 and CDR2 from the germline V gene are MNHNS and SASEGT. The CDR3 length is 16 residues. Here the CDR3 reads CASSDNLAESNYGYTF. CDR3 coding DNA: TGTGCCAGCAGTGATAATTTGGCAGAGTCTAACTATGGCTACACCTTC.

The chain uses TRBV10-3 and TRBJ2-7, with 8 bases identical to TRBD1. The ends lost 2 bases at V and 3 bases at J; junction bases unmatched: 3. The germline V gene encodes CDR1 ENHRY and CDR2 SYGVKD. CDR3 length: 14 residues. The CDR3 spells CAISEGQGRYEQYF. The CDR3 DNA reads TGTGCCATCAGTGAGGGACAGGGACGCTACGAGCAGTACTTC.

This clonotype occurred a few times. This rearrangement joins TRBV5-1 to TRBJ1-1; TRBD1 is a possible D gene (5 bases). The germline V and J ends were trimmed by 6 bases and 1 base, with 16 bases remaining between them. CDR1 is SGHRS and CDR2 is YFSETQ in the germline V gene. The CDR3 runs 15 residues. This chain's CDR3 is CASTIQGTRNTEAFF. Here the CDR3 DNA reads TGCGCCAGCACCATCCAAGGGACGAGGAACACTGAAGCTTTCTTT.

This clonotype has only one observation. The chain has TRBV5-1 and TRBJ2-3; D perhaps matches TRBD2 (7 bases). Deletions cut 4 bases from V and 7 bases from J, with 25 bases between. Germline V lookup: CDR1 SGHRS, CDR2 YFSETQ. The CDR3 has 17 amino acids. The CDR3, as DNA: TGCGCCAGCAGCGGGGTCGGCAAGCGGGAAAGGGGGAATACGCAGTATTTT. As protein: CASSGVGKRERGNTQYF.

V is TRBV29-1 and J is TRBJ2-7, with no clear D. CDR1 and CDR2 (germline): SQVTM, ANQGSEA. Deletions cut 6 bases from V and 1 base from J, with 16 bases between. This CDR3 comprises 14 residues. The CDR3 loop is CSVVGRSLSYEQYF. CDR3 coding DNA: TGCAGCGTGGTAGGGCGGTCCCTGTCCTACGAGCAGTACTTC.

The V gene is TRBV9, the J gene TRBJ2-5, with 10 positions matching TRBD2. From germline, CDR1 is SGDLS and CDR2 YYNGEE. This CDR3 has 18 amino acids. The trim removed 1 base at V and 2 bases at J, leaving 11 bases unmatched. This chain's CDR3 is CASSVRPQTSGAQETQYF. CDR3 nucleotide sequence: TGTGCCAGCAGCGTACGACCTCAAACTAGCGGGGCTCAAGAGACCCAGTACTTC.

This clonotype has just a few counts. The CDR3 sequence is CASSPRGHDYGYTF. CDR3 coding DNA: TGTGCCAGCAGTCCGAGGGGACATGACTATGGCTACACCTTC. The chain couples TRBV7-4 to TRBJ1-2; TRBD1 is a possible D gene (6 bases). This CDR3 comprises 14 residues. The germline CDR1 and CDR2 sequences are SGHVT and SQSDAQ. Trimming cost V 6 bases and J 3 bases, with 14 bases left between them.

This clonotype was picked up a small number of times. The chain recombines TRBV12-3 or TRBV12-4 with TRBJ2-7; the match to TRBD2 covers 8 bases. The CDR3 extends over 15 amino acids. V lost 6 bases, J lost 2 bases, and 9 bases stayed unmatched. For the CDR3, the DNA is TGTGCCAGCAGCCCCCGGGTAGCGGGACCCTACGAGCAGTACTTC. This translates into CASSPRVAGPYEQYF.

V is TRBV29-1 and J is TRBJ2-7; no definite D call. V was trimmed by 7 bases and J by 2 bases, leaving 12 bases between them. The CDR3 loop spans 12 amino acids. CDR1 and CDR2 from the germline V gene are SQVTM and ANQGSEA. The CDR3 here is CSAEGVAYEQYF. CDR3 nucleotide sequence: TGCAGCGCCGAAGGCGTTGCCTACGAGCAGTACTTC.

The gene calls are TRBV4-1 and TRBJ2-3; 7 nucleotides agree with TRBD1. V was clipped by 0 bases and J by 2 bases; unmatched bases: 8. This CDR3 region has 17 residues. CDR1 and CDR2 from the germline V gene are MGHRA and YSYEKL. In DNA, the CDR3 is TGCGCCAGCAGCCAAGAATCCCCAGACAGGGTCACAGATACGCAGTATTTT. Amino acid sequence: CASSQESPDRVTDTQYF.

CDR3 amino acids: CASSQNAGMNEQYF. Written as DNA, the CDR3 is TGTGCCAGCAGCCAAAATGCAGGGATGAACGAGCAGTACTTC. The gene calls are TRBV3-1 and TRBJ2-7, with D tentatively TRBD1 (5 bases). The V and J ends lost 2 bases and 5 bases respectively, with 13 bases between them. The CDR3 covers 14 residues. Per germline, CDR1 LGHDT and CDR2 YNNKEL (reference sequence).